One sample yielded the 13 T cell receptor beta chains listed below, sequenced in a study of technical replicates of blood from a handful of donors. Assay used: immunoSEQ multiplex PCR; TCRdb lists only in-frame clones, some missing. The repertoire has some 77,000 clones, just under 95% of them found once; the top ten carry less than 0.4%. Sequencing used T cells isolated from PBMCs. The receptor source for this set is a human donor in good health.

The chain recombines TRBV11-2 with TRBJ2-7; 11 bases align to TRBD2. The germline gives CDR1 SGHAT, CDR2 FQNNGV. Trimming took 0 bases from V and 6 from J; bases not matched to a gene: 10. The CDR3 runs 17 residues. The CDR3 is CASSLDLTLAGVIEQYF. The CDR3 region has the DNA TGTGCCAGCAGCTTAGATCTGACACTAGCGGGAGTAATCGAGCAGTACTTC.

The chain has TRBV7-9 and TRBJ2-7; 7 nucleotides match TRBD1. This CDR3 is 12 amino acids long. The J segment lost 4 bases and the V segment lost 4 bases, leaving 1 base of the junction unmatched. Per the germline V gene, CDR1 is SEHNR and CDR2 is FQNEAQ (reference sequence). The CDR3 protein is CASSSDRYEQYF. The CDR3 nucleotides are TGTGCCAGCAGCTCGGACAGGTACGAGCAGTACTTC. Complete variable domain (other parts from reference TRBV7-9 and TRBJ2-7): DTGVSQNPRHKITKRGQNVTFRCDPISEHNRLYWYRQTLGQGPEFLTYFQNEAQLEKSRLLSDRFSAERPKGSFSTLEIQRTEQGDSAMYLCASSSDRYEQYFGPGTRLTVT.

This chain links TRBV28 with TRBJ2-6; the D is unclear. This CDR3 is built from 13 residues. The germline V and J ends were trimmed by 7 bases and 0 bases, with 4 bases remaining between them. The germline V gene has CDR1 MDHEN and CDR2 SYDVKM. In nucleotides, the CDR3 is TGTGCCAGCACAATCTCTGGGGCCAACGTCCTGACTTTC. Translated, it gives CASTISGANVLTF. Supplemented by reference TRBV28 and TRBJ2-6, the full variable domain reads DVKVTQSSRYLVKRTGEKVFLECVQDMDHENMFWYRQDPGLGLRLIYFSYDVKMKEKGDIPEGYSVSREKKERFSLILESASTNQTSMYLCASTISGANVLTFGAGSRLTVL.

The chain recombines TRBV19 with TRBJ2-3, with D perhaps matching TRBD2 (6 bases). The germline V gene encodes CDR1 LNHDA and CDR2 SQIVND (reference sequence). The CDR3 has 16 amino acids. Trimming removed 5 bases at V and 0 bases at J, with 15 bases between. This CDR3 is CASSRPRRGSTDTQYF. CDR3 DNA sequence: TGTGCCAGTAGTCGCCCCCGGCGGGGAAGCACAGATACGCAGTATTTT.

The chain is built from TRBV15 and TRBJ2-1, with D hard to call. Germline V lookup: CDR1 LNHNV, CDR2 YYDKDF (reference sequence). The CDR3 loop spans 13 amino acids. The V gene lost 0 bases and the J gene lost 7 bases, with 7 bases spanning the gap. CDR3: CATSRDPPNEQFF. The CDR3 DNA is TGTGCCACCAGCAGAGATCCCCCGAATGAGCAGTTCTTC.

The gene calls are TRBV9 and TRBJ2-7; 7 nucleotides line up with TRBD2. The V segment lost 0 bases and the J segment 4 bases; nucleotides outside the gene matches: 7. The CDR3 is 15 residues long. Per the germline V gene, CDR1 is SGDLS and CDR2 is YYNGEE. The CDR3 is CASSVGTGGTYEQYF. The CDR3 coding sequence is TGTGCCAGCAGCGTAGGGACGGGAGGTACGTACGAGCAGTACTTC.

This clone was seen only a few times. J is TRBJ1-5 and V is TRBV30; 11 positions match TRBD1. The V segment lost 5 bases and the J segment 9 bases; nucleotides outside the gene matches: 6. CDR1 is GTSNPN and CDR2 is SVGIG in the germline V gene (reference sequence). CDR3 length equals 13 residues. The CDR3 loop reads CAWGPGQGGPQHF. In DNA form, the CDR3 reads TGTGCCTGGGGGCCGGGACAGGGGGGGCCCCAGCATTTT.

The chain combines TRBV4-1 with TRBJ2-1; 8 bases fit TRBD2. Trimming cost V 0 bases and J 4 bases; bases outside gene matches: 2. CDR3 length equals 15 residues. Germline V gene data show CDR1 as MGHRA and CDR2 as YSYEKL. This CDR3 reads CASSQELAAYNEQFF. The DNA for the CDR3 is TGCGCCAGCAGCCAAGAACTAGCGGCTTACAATGAGCAGTTCTTC.

In regard to this clone: The junction does not match germline at one end; this may be a read error. DNA of the CDR3: TGTGCCAGCAGCCTAACCGGGACTAGCGATACCACAGATACGCAGTATTTT. It codes for CASSLTGTSDTTDTQYF. The chain is built from TRBV7-3 and TRBJ2-3; 10 bases are a match to TRBD2. CDR3 length: 17 amino acids. Germline CDR1 is SGHTA and CDR2 is FQGTGA. The variable domain in full, completed from reference TRBV7-3 and TRBJ2-3, reads GAGVSQTPSNKVTEKGKYVELRCDPISGHTALYWYRQSLGQGPEFLIYFQGTGAADDSGLPNDRFFAVRPEGSVSTLKIQRTERGDSAVYLCASSLTGTSDTTDTQYFGPGTRLTVL.

The chain joins TRBV29-1 to TRBJ2-2; 7 bases line up with TRBD1. From germline, CDR1 is SQVTM and CDR2 ANQGSEA. CDR3 size: 15 residues. V trimming: 5 bases; J trimming: 9 bases; junction bases outside the gene matches: 15. CDR3 region: CSVISVDRSIRELFF. The DNA for the CDR3 is TGCAGCGTTATATCGGTGGACAGGTCGATCCGGGAGCTGTTTTTT.

J is TRBJ2-3 and V is TRBV11-2; D not certain. Germline CDR1 is SGHAT and CDR2 is FQNNGV. V shed 1 base and J shed 4 bases, with 6 bases lying between them. There are 13 residues in the CDR3. The DNA of the CDR3 is TGTGCCAGCAGCTTAGTTATGTCAGATACGCAGTATTTT. Its protein product is CASSLVMSDTQYF.

V is TRBV30 and J is TRBJ1-2; D may be TRBD1 (5 bases). Germline assignment: CDR1 GTSNPN and CDR2 SVGIG (reference sequence). The CDR3 totals 14 residues. Trimming removed 2 bases from V and 2 bases from J, with 12 bases in between. The CDR3 loop reads CAWSRGLPNYGYTF. CDR3 coding DNA: TGTGCCTGGAGTCGGGGACTTCCCAACTATGGCTACACCTTC.

CDR3 protein: CASSQGGGSQETQYF. The DNA of the CDR3 is TGTGCCAGCAGTCAAGGGGGGGGGTCGCAAGAGACCCAGTACTTC. The V and J genes are TRBV28 and TRBJ2-5, with TRBD2 as a possible D gene (7 bases). V lost 5 bases and J 2 bases, leaving 15 bases between the germline ends. This CDR3 has 15 residues. Germline-derived CDR1 and CDR2 are MDHEN and SYDVKM.